This TCR beta chain was identified in a study of T-cell memory formation after mild COVID-19. Across the study: There were largely donor-specific TCR clusters. General study results and limits: Pre-infection memory showed some responding clones, and this suggested that cross-reactive memory joined. Among contracting clones, CD4+ were mainly CM/EM and CD8+ enriched in EMRA. Contracting clones, day 15 to 85, had balanced CD4/CD8, and later expanders favored CD4+.

TCRdb independently ran MiXCR on the 5' RACE reads; one entry per CDR3 protein. The profile shows 430,000 or so distinct CDR3 sequences, 20% to 25% of them singletons. Note on this clonotype: Its specificity is not known.

V trimming: 4 bases; J trimming: 3 bases; junction bases outside the gene matches: 6. The V gene's germline CDR1 is SGHNT and CDR2 YYREEE (reference sequence). This CDR3 is 14 amino acids long. The source of this sequence is an adult woman who had mild COVID-19 (a few samples of this study predate the infection). Cell type and time point are not known. The sequencing input was PBMCs or a T cell subset sorted from them (not recorded which). V usage is TRBV5-4 and J usage is TRBJ1-2; 7 bases match TRBD1. CDR3 sequence reads: CASSRQGLDYGYTF. In nucleotides, the CDR3 is TGTGCCAGCAGCCGACAGGGATTAGACTATGGCTACACCTTC.